This is a list of T cell receptor beta chains from one sample in a study of human CD8 memory T cell subsets. TCRdb reanalyzed the 5' RACE reads, giving one entry per CDR3 protein sequence and no DNA. Its clone listing holds around 9,600 distinct CDR3 sequences. The specimen sequenced was CD8+ T cells from PBMCs. The receptors here all came from a human donor in good health. Both conserved end residues are part of each CDR3. Fields, in order: clone size, V gene, J gene, CDR3 protein. Not every row has a clone size; where given, it reads once, few, many or a size class.

>-|TRBV7-3|TRBJ2-7
CASSLIGQSFYEQYF
>-|TRBV5-1|TRBJ1-2
CASSQDSGYGYTF
>-|TRBV5-1|TRBJ1-1
CASSLEGRGEAFF
>medium-sized|TRBV25-1|TRBJ2-2
CASSLSGELFF
>-|TRBV5-4|TRBJ2-7
CASSADGPPYEQYF
>-|TRBV4-3|TRBJ1-2
CASSQDTGGPGYTF
>-|TRBV7-2|TRBJ2-7
CASSLDLSLGHEQYF
>-|TRBV4-3|TRBJ2-2
CASSPPAVAGAGELFF
>-|TRBV6-5|TRBJ2-2
CASSYSPRIFSGPTGELFF
>-|TRBV25-1|TRBJ2-1
CASSEKAGAYNEQFF
>-|TRBV5-6|TRBJ2-3
CASSFGTISTDTQYF
>medium-sized|TRBV29-1|TRBJ2-5
CSVEYLDQETQYF
>-|TRBV28|TRBJ1-2
CASSFPPSANYGYTF
>-|TRBV7-3|TRBJ2-1
CASSLGGYGAEQFF
>-|TRBV4-3|TRBJ2-3
CASSHSLAGSSTDTQYF
>-|TRBV4-3|TRBJ2-7
CASSQDLNRGRYEQYF
>medium-sized|TRBV14|TRBJ2-7
CASSQVDPEGQYF
>-|TRBV28|TRBJ2-1
CASRKLAGVGEQFF
>-|TRBV3-1|TRBJ2-7
CASRTSGDSYEQYF
>-|TRBV29-1|TRBJ2-1
CSVGGGPDNEQFF
>-|TRBV5-1|TRBJ2-7
CASSLEVYREVRGEQYF
>medium-sized|TRBV10-3|TRBJ1-4
CAISEEGRGEKLFF
>-|TRBV7-9|TRBJ2-3
CASRLEGPDTQYF
>-|TRBV5-6|TRBJ2-4
CASSLIGQGPVQAKNIQYF
>medium-sized|TRBV7-6|TRBJ2-7
CASSLDRSSYEQYF
>-|TRBV5-1|TRBJ2-7
CASSLEGSGGDEQYF
>-|TRBV29-1|TRBJ2-6
CSARQGESSGANVLTF
>-|TRBV24-1|TRBJ2-1
CATTSRQSPNEQFF
>-|TRBV20-1|TRBJ2-3
CSLVSQGVYHTAADTQYF
>-|TRBV13|TRBJ2-5
CASSLRQQETQYF
>-|TRBV19|TRBJ2-2
CASSRLAWDTGELFF
>-|TRBV29-1|TRBJ2-1
CSAGLFQAAEQFF
>-|TRBV9|TRBJ2-5
CASSGPGQLETQYF
>-|TRBV29-1|TRBJ2-2
CSVEEGRTGVPGELFF
>-|TRBV30|TRBJ2-7
CAWSVVELQQYF
>-|TRBV3-1|TRBJ1-3
CASSQDLGPARDTIYF
>-|TRBV30|TRBJ2-3
CAWRRLGTDTQYF
>-|TRBV9|TRBJ2-1
CASSAPVAGERYNEQFF
>-|TRBV11-2|TRBJ2-1
CASSTGLVNEQFF
>-|TRBV10-3|TRBJ2-7
CAISETIPRTGPLSYEQYF
>-|TRBV7-9|TRBJ2-1
CASSLETPPTFF
>-|TRBV4-3|TRBJ2-1
CASSQVSAGTPSHEQFF
>-|TRBV12-5|TRBJ2-1
CASGLVQETSHYNEQFF
>-|TRBV6-5|TRBJ2-6
CASSKDEGQGPGANVLTF
>-|TRBV13|TRBJ2-1
CASSAWTDHSYNEQFF
>-|TRBV4-3|TRBJ1-6
CASSQDVGGAFSYNSPLHF
>-|TRBV28|TRBJ1-2
CASSPQWTGLYGYTF
>-|TRBV27|TRBJ2-1
CASSSNAGSEQFF
>-|TRBV7-9|TRBJ2-1
CASSSPPFERQGDEQFF
>-|TRBV6-1|TRBJ2-5
CASSEPGRLYQETQYF
>-|TRBV29-1|TRBJ2-3
CSVDGANTDTQYF
>-|TRBV9|TRBJ2-7
CASSPAGTPYEQYF
>-|TRBV30|TRBJ1-5
CAWNAGMDSNQPQHF
>medium-sized|TRBV7-2|TRBJ1-3
CASSILTGAGNTIYF
>-|TRBV5-4|TRBJ2-5
CASSDWTGGQETQYF